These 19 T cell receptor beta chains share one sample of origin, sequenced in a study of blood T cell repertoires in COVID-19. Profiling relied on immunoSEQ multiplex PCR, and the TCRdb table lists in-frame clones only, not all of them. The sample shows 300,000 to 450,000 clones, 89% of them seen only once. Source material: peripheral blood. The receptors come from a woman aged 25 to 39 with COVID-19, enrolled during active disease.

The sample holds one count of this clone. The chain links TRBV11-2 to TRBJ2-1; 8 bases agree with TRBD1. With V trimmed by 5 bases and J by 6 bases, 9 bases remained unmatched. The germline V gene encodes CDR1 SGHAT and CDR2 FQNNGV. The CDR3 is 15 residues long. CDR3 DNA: TGTGCCAGCAGCGTCACGTGGGACAGGACCAATGAGCAGTTCTTC. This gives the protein CASSVTWDRTNEQFF.

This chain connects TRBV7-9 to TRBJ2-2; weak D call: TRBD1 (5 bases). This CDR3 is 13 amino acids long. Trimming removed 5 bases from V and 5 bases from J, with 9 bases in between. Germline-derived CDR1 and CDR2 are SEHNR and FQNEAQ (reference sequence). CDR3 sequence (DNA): TGTGCCAGCAGCGCTCAGGGTACCGGGGAGCTGTTTTTT. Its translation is CASSAQGTGELFF.

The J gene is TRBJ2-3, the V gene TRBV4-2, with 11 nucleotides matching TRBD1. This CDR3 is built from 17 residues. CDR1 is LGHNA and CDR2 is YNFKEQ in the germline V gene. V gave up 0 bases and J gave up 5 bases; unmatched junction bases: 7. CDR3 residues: CASSQELGQGVGDTQYF. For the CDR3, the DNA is TGTGCCAGCAGCCAAGAGTTGGGACAGGGGGTAGGAGATACGCAGTATTTT.

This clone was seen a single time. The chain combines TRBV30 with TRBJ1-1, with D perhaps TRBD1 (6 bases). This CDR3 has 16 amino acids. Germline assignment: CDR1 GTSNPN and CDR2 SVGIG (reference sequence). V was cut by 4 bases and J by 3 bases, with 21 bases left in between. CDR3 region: CAWIFTGGARDTEAFF. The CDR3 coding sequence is TGTGCCTGGATCTTCACCGGGGGGGCGAGGGACACTGAAGCTTTCTTT.

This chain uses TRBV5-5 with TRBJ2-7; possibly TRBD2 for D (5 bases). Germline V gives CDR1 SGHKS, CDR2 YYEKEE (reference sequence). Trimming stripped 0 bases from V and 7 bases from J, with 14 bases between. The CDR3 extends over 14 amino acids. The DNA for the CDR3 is TGTGCCAGCAGCTTGGTATCCGGGGTTGGGGAGCAGTACTTC. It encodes CASSLVSGVGEQYF.

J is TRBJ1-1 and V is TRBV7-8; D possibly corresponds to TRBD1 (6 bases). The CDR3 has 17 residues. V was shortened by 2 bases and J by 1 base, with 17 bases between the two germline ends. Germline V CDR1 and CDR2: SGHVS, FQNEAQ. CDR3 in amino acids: CASSLRATGPPNTEAFF. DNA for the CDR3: TGTGCCAGCAGCTTAAGGGCGACAGGACCACCGAACACTGAAGCTTTCTTT.

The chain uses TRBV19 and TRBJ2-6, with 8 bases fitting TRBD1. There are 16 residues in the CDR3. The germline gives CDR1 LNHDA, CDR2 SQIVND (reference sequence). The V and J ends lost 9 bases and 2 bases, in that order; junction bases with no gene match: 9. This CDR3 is CASKTGAFPGANVLTF. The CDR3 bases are TGTGCCAGCAAGACAGGGGCATTTCCTGGGGCCAACGTCCTGACTTTC.

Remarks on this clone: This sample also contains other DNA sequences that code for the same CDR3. CDR3 DNA: TGTGCCAGCAGTGTTGACAGCTCTAACTATGGCTACACCTTC. The encoded protein is CASSVDSSNYGYTF. The chain joins TRBV2 to TRBJ1-2; possible D gene TRBD1, 5 bases. The V and J ends lost 4 bases and 0 bases respectively, with 9 bases between them. The CDR3 spans 14 residues. Germline-derived CDR1 and CDR2 are SNHLY and FYNNEI.

This CDR3 is CASSGGVRGPSGTYEQYV. DNA for the CDR3: TGCGCCAGCAGTGGGGGGGTTAGAGGGCCTAGCGGGACCTACGAGCAGTACGTC. V and J are TRBV5-1 and TRBJ2-7; 9 bases align to TRBD2. Germline V gene data show CDR1 as SGHRS and CDR2 as YFSETQ. The trim removed 5 bases at V and 2 bases at J, leaving 17 bases unmatched. This CDR3 has 18 amino acids.

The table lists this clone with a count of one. The CDR3 loop reads CASSLGGQIDTQYF. The CDR3 DNA follows: TGTGCCAGCAGCTTAGGGGGGCAGATAGATACGCAGTATTTT. V usage is TRBV11-2 and J usage is TRBJ2-3, with a possible D match to TRBD1 (6 bases). The V gene lost 1 base and the J gene lost 5 bases, with 10 bases spanning the gap. CDR1 and CDR2 from the germline V gene are SGHAT and FQNNGV. CDR3 length: 14 amino acids.

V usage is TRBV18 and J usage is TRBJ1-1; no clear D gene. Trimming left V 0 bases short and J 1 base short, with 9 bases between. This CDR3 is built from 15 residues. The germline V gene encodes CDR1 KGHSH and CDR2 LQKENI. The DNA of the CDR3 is TGTGCCAGCTCACCACCGGTCCGGGGGAACACTGAAGCTTTCTTT. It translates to CASSPPVRGNTEAFF. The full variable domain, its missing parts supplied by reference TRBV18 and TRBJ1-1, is NAGVMQNPRHLVRRRGQEARLRCSPMKGHSHVYWYRQLPEEGLKFMVYLQKENIIDESGMPKERFSAEFPKEGPSILRIQQVVRGDSAAYFCASSPPVRGNTEAFFGQGTRLTVV.

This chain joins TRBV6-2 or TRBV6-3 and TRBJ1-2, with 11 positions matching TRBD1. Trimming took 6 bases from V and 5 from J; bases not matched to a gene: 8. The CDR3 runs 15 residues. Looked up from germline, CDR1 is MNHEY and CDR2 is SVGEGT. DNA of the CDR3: TGTGCCAGCAGGCCTACAGGACAGGGGGCGTATGGCTACACCTTC. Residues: CASRPTGQGAYGYTF.

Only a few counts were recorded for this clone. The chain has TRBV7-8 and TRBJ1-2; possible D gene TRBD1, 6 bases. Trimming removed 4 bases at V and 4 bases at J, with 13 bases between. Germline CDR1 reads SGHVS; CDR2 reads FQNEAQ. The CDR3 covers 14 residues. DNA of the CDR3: TGTGCCAGCAGCTACCGGGACATGAGCTATGGCTACACCTTC. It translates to CASSYRDMSYGYTF.

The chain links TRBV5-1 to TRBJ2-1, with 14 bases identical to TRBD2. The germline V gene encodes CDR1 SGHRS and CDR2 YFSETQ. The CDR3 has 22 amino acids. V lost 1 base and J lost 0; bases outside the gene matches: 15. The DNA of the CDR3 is TGCGCCAGCAGCTTGTCACTCGATTTCGGGACTAGCGGGGGAAGCTCCTACAATGAGCAGTTCTTC. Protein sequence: CASSLSLDFGTSGGSSYNEQFF. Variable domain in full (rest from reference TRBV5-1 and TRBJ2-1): KAGVTQTPRYLIKTRGQQVTLSCSPISGHRSVSWYQQTPGQGLQFLFEYFSETQRNKGNFPGRFSGRQFSNSRSEMNVSTLELGDSALYLCASSLSLDFGTSGGSSYNEQFFGPGTRLTVL.

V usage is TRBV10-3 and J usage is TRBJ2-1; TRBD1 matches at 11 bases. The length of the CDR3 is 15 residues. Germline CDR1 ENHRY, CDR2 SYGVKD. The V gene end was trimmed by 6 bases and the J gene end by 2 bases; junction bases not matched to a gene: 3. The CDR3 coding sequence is TGTGCCATCAGGCGGGACAGGGGGACCTACAATGAGCAGTTCTTC. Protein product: CAIRRDRGTYNEQFF.

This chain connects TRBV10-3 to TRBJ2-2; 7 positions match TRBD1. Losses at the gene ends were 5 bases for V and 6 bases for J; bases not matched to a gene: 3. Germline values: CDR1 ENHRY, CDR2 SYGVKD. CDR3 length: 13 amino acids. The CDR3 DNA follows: TGTGCCATCAGTTCGACAGGGCCCGGGGAGCTGTTTTTT. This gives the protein CAISSTGPGELFF.

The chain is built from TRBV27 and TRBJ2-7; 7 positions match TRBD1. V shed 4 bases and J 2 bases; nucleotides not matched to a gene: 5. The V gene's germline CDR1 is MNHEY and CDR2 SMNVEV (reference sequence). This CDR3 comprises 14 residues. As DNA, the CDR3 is TGTGCCAGCAGTTCGAACAGGGGAGCCTACGAGCAGTACTTC. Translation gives CASSSNRGAYEQYF.

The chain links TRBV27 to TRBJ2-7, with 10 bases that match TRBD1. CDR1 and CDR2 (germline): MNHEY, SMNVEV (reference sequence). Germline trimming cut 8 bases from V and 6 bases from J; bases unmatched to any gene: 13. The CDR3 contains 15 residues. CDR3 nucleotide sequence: TGTGCCAGCGGTATGCCTCCGGGACAGGGGCGCGAGCAGTACTTC. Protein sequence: CASGMPPGQGREQYF.

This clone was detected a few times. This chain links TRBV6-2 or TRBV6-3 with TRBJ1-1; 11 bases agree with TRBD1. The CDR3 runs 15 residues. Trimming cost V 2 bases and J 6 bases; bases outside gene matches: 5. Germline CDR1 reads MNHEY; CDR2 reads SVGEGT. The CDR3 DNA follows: TGTGCCAGCAGTTACAACACGGGACAGGGGGCTGAAGCTTTCTTT. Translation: CASSYNTGQGAEAFF.